This record covers a single TCR beta chain. It may be a read error: a sequence one base away is much more abundant. The data were obtained in a study of T cells in Graves' hyperthyroidism and ophthalmopathy. CDR1 GTSNPN and CDR2 SVGIG come from the germline V gene (reference sequence). The CDR3 is made up of 14 amino acids. The investigators amplified TCR beta CDR3 regions from RNA transcripts. An initial round of RT-PCR targeting the TCR CDR3 relied on the HTBI primer set. TCRdb reprocessed the multiplex PCR reads with MiXCR, giving one entry per CDR3 protein. The sample includes around 350,000 distinct CDR3 sequences, approximately 19% seen only once; the top ten take about 4%.

The chain uses TRBV30 and TRBJ2-6, with D perhaps matching TRBD1 (5 bases). This receptor was obtained from a woman aged 18-30 years with Graves' hyperthyroidism. Sequencing used blood. Here the CDR3 reads CAWSEGGGADVLTF. CDR3 DNA sequence: TGTGCCTGGAGCGAAGGCGGTGGGGCCGACGTCCTGACTTTC. The full variable domain, in which reference TRBV30 and TRBJ2-6 provide the parts outside the CDR3, is SQTIHQWPATLVQPVGSPLSLECTVEGTSNPNLYWYRQAAGRGLQLLFYSVGIGQISSEVPQNLSASRPQDRQFILSSKKLLLSDSGFYLCAWSEGGGADVLTFGAGSRLTVL.